Shown below are 11 T cell receptor beta chains from a single sample sequenced in a study of T cell repertoires and HLA-DP antigens. No cognate antigen is known for these TCRs. Sequencing used immunoSEQ multiplex PCR; TCRdb keeps in-frame clones, though not all of them. The table shows roughly 120,000 clones, with more than 85% occurring only once. Sequencing input: CD4+ T cells from PBMCs. The receptors originated from a woman younger than 35 in good health and CMV-seronegative.

This chain uses TRBV5-6 with TRBJ2-7, with 11 nucleotides matching TRBD1. This CDR3 is built from 16 residues. Germline V gene lookup returns CDR1 SGHDT and CDR2 YYEEEE. V lost 3 bases, J lost 2 bases, and 7 bases stayed unmatched. CDR3 nucleotide sequence: TGTGCCAGCAGCTCGGACCTGGGACAGGGGGCCTACGAGCAGTACTTC. It encodes CASSSDLGQGAYEQYF.

This sequence joins TRBV7-6 and TRBJ2-1; TRBD1 might be the D (6 bases). Trimming pared 4 bases from V and 12 bases from J, leaving 16 bases between. The CDR3 runs 13 residues. Germline V CDR1 and CDR2: SGHVS, FNYEAQ. Here the CDR3 DNA reads TGTGCCAGCAGCTCTTTGACAGGTTGGGGGCAGTTCTTC. This codes for CASSSLTGWGQFF.

The chain joins TRBV7-8 to TRBJ2-2; 10 nucleotides line up with TRBD2. Unmatched junction bases numbered 3, after V lost 5 bases and J lost 0 bases. Germline values: CDR1 SGHVS, CDR2 FQNEAQ. This CDR3 region has 16 residues. As DNA, the CDR3 is TGTGCCAGCAGCGTCGGGACTAGCGCGAACACCGGGGAGCTGTTTTTT. Translation: CASSVGTSANTGELFF.

As concerns this clone: This CDR3 fails to terminate in the conserved phenylalanine or tryptophan, so it likely reflects a read error. The limits of the CDR3 on the DNA are not certain, so only TCRdb's listed CDR3 is given. The V and J genes are TRBV6-6 and TRBJ1-2; the DNA was not compared with TRBD1, the D call given in the table. Germline V gene lookup returns CDR1 MNHNY and CDR2 SVGAGI (reference sequence). The CDR3 has 14 amino acids, counting both end residues. The CDR3: CASSYSTGSLIRLL.

V is TRBV6-6 and J is TRBJ2-4; D is unclear. The germline V and J ends were trimmed by 8 bases and 5 bases, with 16 bases remaining between them. Germline CDR1 and CDR2: MNHNY and SVGAGI (reference sequence). The CDR3 runs to 14 residues. CDR3: CASALRSSENIQYF. The CDR3 DNA reads TGTGCCAGCGCGCTCAGGTCAAGTGAAAACATTCAGTACTTC.

The CDR3 is CASSRSGGLQETQYF. The CDR3 nucleotides are TGTGCCAGCAGCCGTAGCGGGGGCCTTCAAGAGACCCAGTACTTC. The chain employs TRBV28 and TRBJ2-5, with 9 bases fitting TRBD2. Germline assignment: CDR1 MDHEN and CDR2 SYDVKM. This CDR3 spans 15 amino acids. The trim removed 6 bases at V and 2 bases at J, leaving 7 bases unmatched.

The chain uses TRBV15 and TRBJ2-5, with D uncertain. Per germline, CDR1 LNHNV and CDR2 YYDKDF (reference sequence). The V and J ends lost 0 bases and 10 bases respectively, with 12 bases between them. The CDR3 has 13 amino acids. CDR3 bases: TGTGCCACCAGCAGAGATACGGTCCGGAGCCAGTACTTC. Its protein product is CATSRDTVRSQYF.

The rearrangement joins TRBV7-9 to TRBJ2-3; D gene unclear. V shed 8 bases and J shed 0 bases, with 3 bases lying between them. The CDR3 is 11 amino acids. CDR1 SEHNR and CDR2 FQNEAQ come from the germline V gene (reference sequence). This CDR3 is CASGSTDTQYF. CDR3 DNA sequence: TGTGCCAGCGGTAGCACAGATACGCAGTATTTT.

This chain uses TRBV7-8 with TRBJ1-6; the match to TRBD1 covers 7 bases. There are 16 residues in the CDR3. The trim removed 2 bases at V and 8 bases at J, leaving 9 bases unmatched. Germline V gives CDR1 SGHVS, CDR2 FQNEAQ. The CDR3 DNA sequence: TGTGCCAGCAGCTTATTCAGGGGGAATGATGATTCACCCCTCCACTTT. It is translated as CASSLFRGNDDSPLHF.

The rearrangement joins TRBV28 to TRBJ2-7; D not resolved. This CDR3 is 12 amino acids long. With 1 base removed from V and 6 bases from J, the gap between germline ends came to 7 bases. Germline V CDR1 and CDR2: MDHEN, SYDVKM. CDR3: CASSLSPSEQYF. CDR3 coding DNA: TGTGCCAGCAGTTTATCCCCAAGCGAGCAGTACTTC.

V gene TRBV19 combines with J gene TRBJ1-4, with 8 bases identical to TRBD1. CDR1 and CDR2 (germline): LNHDA, SQIVND (reference sequence). The length of the CDR3 is 16 residues. V lost 6 bases, J lost 0 bases, and 6 bases stayed unmatched. Here the CDR3 DNA reads TGTGCCAGTAGAGACACAGGGGGACCAACTAATGAAAAACTGTTTTTT. Translated: CASRDTGGPTNEKLFF.